This passage covers 21 T cell receptor beta chains from one sample sequenced in a study of CD8+ T cells in alopecia areata. Time point reported: mouse skin 3 weeks after grafting. Sequencing relied on a cDNA template that was reverse transcribed from extracted RNA. Data came from immunoSEQ multiplex PCR; TCRdb stores just in-frame clones and leaves some out. The sample lists about 2,100 clones, none appearing once, the ten largest making up around 10%. The material was skin, obtained at week 3. The receptors shown here come from a C3H/HeJ mouse with alopecia areata. Strain haplotype (MHC): H2-k.

This clone was recorded a few times. All gene names here are mouse names. The read terminates 4 residues before the CDR3 end, so the remaining end is supplied by the germline J gene. The chain employs TRBV4 and TRBJ2-1, with 12 bases lining up with TRBD2. This CDR3 has 15 residues. Germline CDR1 LGHDT, CDR2 YNNKQL (reference sequence). The CDR3 reads CASSGWDWGEPEQFF. The DNA read from the CDR3 is TGTGCCAGCAGCGGATGGGACTGGGGGGAACCT.

By sample share, this clone is large. Gene names follow the mouse nomenclature. The missing CDR3 end, 4 residues past where the read stops, is filled in from the germline J gene. This CDR3 is also generated by other DNA sequences in the sample. V usage is TRBV19 and J usage is TRBJ2-5, with 12 bases matching TRBD2. The length of the CDR3 is 15 residues. Per the germline V gene, CDR1 is FNHDT and CDR2 is SITEND (reference sequence). Trimming removed 4 bases from V and 1 base from J; junction bases left unmatched: 1. The CDR3 bases that were read are TGTGCCAGCAGTCGGGACTGGGGGGACCAAGAC. Its translation is CASSRDWGDQD. The whole CDR3 protein is CASSRDWGDQDTQYF.

This clone was seen a few times. Germline and genes here are mouse. The sequence runs out 4 residues before the end of the CDR3; the remainder is reconstructed from the germline J gene. The chain recombines TRBV20 with TRBJ1-2; 7 bases map to TRBD1. CDR3 length: 13 residues. With V trimmed by 2 bases and J by 3 bases, 3 bases remained unmatched. Germline V gene lookup returns CDR1 GFQATS and CDR2 STVNSAI. The CDR3 sequence: CGARKGGDSDYTF. The part of the CDR3 DNA that was read is TGTGGTGCTAGGAAAGGGGGCGACTCC.

As for this clone: Any gene name here is a mouse gene name. From the germline J gene comes the end of the CDR3, since the read stops 4 residues before it. This chain uses TRBV13-2 with TRBJ1-1, with 8 nucleotides matching TRBD1. The V gene's germline CDR1 is NNHNN and CDR2 SYGAGS (reference sequence). With V trimmed by 0 bases and J by 1 base, 2 bases remained unmatched. The CDR3 runs 15 residues. The sequenced CDR3 bases are TGTGCCAGCGGTGATGCTGGGACAGGGAACACA. Translation gives CASGDAGTGNT. The full CDR3 is CASGDAGTGNTEVFF.

By sample fraction, this clone is large. Gene names and germline match the mouse. The CDR3 end is not reached by the read, which stops 3 residues before it; the germline J gene fills it in. The same CDR3 arises from other DNA sequences in this sample as well. This rearrangement joins TRBV19 to TRBJ1-6; TRBD1 matches 7 bases. TRBJ1-6 is classed as an ORF, of uncertain function. CDR3 size: 14 residues. J lost 7 bases, V lost 4 bases, and 5 bases had no gene match. Per the germline V gene, CDR1 is FNHDT and CDR2 is SITEND (reference sequence). The DNA read from the CDR3 is TGTGCCAGCAGTTCCGACAGGGTCAATTCGCCC. Translation gives CASSSDRVNSP. The entire CDR3 protein is CASSSDRVNSPLYF.

The table lists this clone with many counts. Genes and germline are mouse. The CDR3 extends 4 residues past the end of the read, so its final part is completed from the germline J gene. The V call is TRBV5, the J call TRBJ1-1, with D maybe TRBD1 (5 bases). This CDR3 contains 13 residues. Trimming took 1 base from V and 3 from J, leaving 6 bases between them. Germline V gene sequence: CDR1 LGHNA, CDR2 YNLKQL (reference sequence). The sequenced CDR3 bases are TGTGCCAGCAGCCAAGGGACACACACA. Translated, it gives CASSQGTHT. The full CDR3 reads CASSQGTHTEVFF.

For this clone: All gene names here are mouse names. With the read ending 4 residues before the CDR3 end, the germline J gene is used to fill in that end. The chain has TRBV13-1 and TRBJ1-2; D possibly corresponds to TRBD1 (5 bases). In germline, CDR1 is NSHNY, CDR2 SYGAGN. The CDR3 spans 13 residues. The CDR3 bases that were read are TGTGCCAGCAGTGGGACTGGGGGGACC. As protein: CASSGTGGT. The complete CDR3 sequence is CASSGTGGTDYTF.

By frequency in the sample, this clone is medium-sized. The gene symbols are mouse symbols. The read finishes 4 residues shy of the CDR3 end, and the germline J gene is used to complete it. The gene calls are TRBV1 and TRBJ2-1; D is uncertain. There are 15 residues in the CDR3. The germline V and J ends were trimmed by 0 bases and 1 base, with 7 bases remaining between them. CDR1 is NSQYPW, CDR2 LRSPGD, per germline (reference sequence). The sequenced part of the CDR3 DNA is TGCACCTGCAGTGCAGACACAAAAAACTATGCT. Translating gives CTCSADTKNYA. The CDR3 in full is CTCSADTKNYAEQFF.

This clone was recorded a few times. Gene names denote mouse genes. The read falls 4 residues short of the CDR3 end, and the missing part is taken from the germline J gene. The rearrangement uses TRBV13-2 and TRBJ1-2, with D possibly TRBD1 on 6 matching bases. Germline V gene sequence: CDR1 NNHNN, CDR2 SYGAGS (reference sequence). The length of the CDR3 is 15 residues. The V gene lost 0 bases and the J gene lost 2 bases, with 11 bases spanning the gap. CDR3 DNA, as far as it was read: TGTGCCAGCGGTGATGCGGGGACAATGAACTCC. This translates into CASGDAGTMNS. The entire CDR3 protein is CASGDAGTMNSDYTF.

This clone occurred a few times. Any gene name here is a mouse gene name. The CDR3 here is CASSFWGYEQYF. The DNA read from the CDR3 is TGTGCCAGCAGTTTCTGGGGGTAT. This chain joins TRBV15 and TRBJ2-7; 7 positions match TRBD2. The read finishes 4 residues shy of the CDR3 end, and the germline J gene is used to complete it. The CDR3 loop spans 12 amino acids. Germline CDR1 and CDR2: SGHND and FRSKSL. The full variable domain, in which reference TRBV15 and TRBJ2-7 provide the parts outside the CDR3, is DAGVTQTPRHEVAEKGQTIILKCEPVSGHNDLFWYRQTKIQGLELLSYFRSKSLMEDGGAFKDRFKAEMLNSSFSTLKIQPTEPKDSAVYLCASSFWGYEQYFGPGTRLTVL.

This clone is medium-sized (0.01 to 0.1%) within its sample. Germline and genes: mouse. The CDR3 extends 4 residues past the end of the read, so its final part is completed from the germline J gene. The chain carries TRBV5 and TRBJ2-1; D unresolved. Germline assignment: CDR1 LGHNA and CDR2 YNLKQL (reference sequence). V was shortened by 0 bases and J by 3 bases, with 3 bases between the two germline ends. The CDR3 is made up of 13 amino acids. The covered CDR3 bases are TGTGCCAGCAGCCAAGACAGCTATGCT. Translating it yields CASSQDSYA. The whole CDR3 region reads CASSQDSYAEQFF.

By sample share, this clone is medium-sized (0.01 to 0.1%). Gene names refer to mouse genes. The read terminates 4 residues ahead of where the CDR3 ends, so the germline J gene completes it. The J gene is TRBJ1-1, the V gene TRBV19, with TRBD1 as a possible D gene (6 bases). CDR3 size: 16 residues. Germline V gene lookup returns CDR1 FNHDT and CDR2 SITEND (reference sequence). CDR3 DNA, as far as it was read: TGTGCCAGCAGTATAGTTATGTGGAGGGGGGCGGAA. It yields the protein CASSIVMWRGAE. In full, the CDR3 is CASSIVMWRGAEEVFF. Full variable domain (remainder filled in from reference TRBV19 and TRBJ1-1): GGIITQTPKFLIGQEGQKLTLKCQQNFNHDTMYWYRQDSGKGLRLIYYSITENDLQKGDLSEGYDASREKKSSFSLTVTSAQKNEMAVFLCASSIVMWRGAEEVFFGKGTRLTVV.

This clone was counted many times. Germline and genes: mouse. The read terminates 4 residues before the CDR3 end, so the remaining end is supplied by the germline J gene. The chain uses TRBV13-1 and TRBJ2-5; D gene ambiguous. CDR3 length equals 13 residues. Germline values: CDR1 NSHNY, CDR2 SYGAGN. CDR3 DNA, as far as it was read: TGTGCCAGCAGTGATGCCACAAAAGAC. Protein sequence: CASSDATKD. The CDR3 in full is CASSDATKDTQYF.

This clone is large in the sample. Gene names and germline refer to mouse. The missing CDR3 end, 4 residues past where the read stops, is filled in from the germline J gene. V and J are TRBV19 and TRBJ1-2; 9 bases map to TRBD1. V lost 3 bases, J lost 3 bases, and 3 bases stayed unmatched. The CDR3 length is 14 residues. CDR1 and CDR2 (germline): FNHDT, SITEND (reference sequence). The CDR3 is CASSKQGADSDYTF. CDR3 bases read: TGTGCCAGCAGTAAACAGGGGGCGGACTCC. Supplemented by reference TRBV19 and TRBJ1-2, the full variable domain reads GGIITQTPKFLIGQEGQKLTLKCQQNFNHDTMYWYRQDSGKGLRLIYYSITENDLQKGDLSEGYDASREKKSSFSLTVTSAQKNEMAVFLCASSKQGADSDYTFGSGTRLLVI.

About this clone itself: A far larger clone differs by one base, so this is likely a read error. Germline and genes: mouse. Read data end 4 residues before the CDR3 end; the end is taken from the germline J gene. The rearrangement joins TRBV4 to TRBJ1-2; D possibly corresponds to TRBD1 (5 bases). Germline V gene data show CDR1 as LGHDT and CDR2 as YNNKQL (reference sequence). CDR3 length equals 14 residues. V lost 5 bases, J lost 0 bases, and 10 bases lay in between. The CDR3 here is CASSPDRANSDYTF. The sequenced CDR3 bases are TGTGCCAGCAGCCCTGACAGAGCAAACTCC.

This clone is labeled medium-sized. Gene names and germline refer to mouse. The read is 4 residues too short to cover the CDR3 end, so that end is filled in from the germline J gene. This rearrangement joins TRBV16 to TRBJ1-1, with a weak D call TRBD1 (6 bases). Germline V gene sequence: CDR1 SGHSA, CDR2 FRNQAP. V dropped 0 bases and J dropped 4 bases, with 12 bases sitting between them. CDR3 length: 15 residues. The sequenced CDR3 bases are TGTGCAAGCAGCTTAGATACAGGGATGATCACA. As protein: CASSLDTGMIT. The full CDR3 protein is CASSLDTGMITEVFF.

In its sample, this clone ranks as medium-sized (0.01 to 0.1%). Gene and germline names: mouse. With the read ending 4 residues before the CDR3 end, the germline J gene is used to fill in that end. The rearrangement uses TRBV19 and TRBJ2-5; 7 bases are shared with TRBD1. The CDR3 has 15 amino acids. Germline values: CDR1 FNHDT, CDR2 SITEND (reference sequence). Trimming at V came to 5 bases and at J to 3 bases, leaving 9 bases not matched to a gene. The sequenced CDR3 bases are TGTGCCAGCAGGCGTCGACAGGGTTGGCAAGAC. It codes for CASRRRQGWQD. The full-length CDR3 reads as CASRRRQGWQDTQYF.

This clone showed up many times. The gene symbols are mouse symbols. The chain's CDR3 is CASSSDRANSDYTF. The DNA read from the CDR3 is TGTGCTAGCAGTTCGGACAGGGCAAACTCC. The chain links TRBV29 to TRBJ1-2; 8 bases match TRBD1. Read sequence stops 4 residues before the CDR3 end, and the germline J gene provides the missing end. The trim removed 4 bases at V and 0 bases at J, leaving 1 base unmatched. CDR3 size: 14 residues. From germline, CDR1 is MSHET and CDR2 SYDVDS.

This clone showed up many times. These gene names are mouse names. CDR3: CASSVDRETWSPLYF. The sequenced part of the CDR3 DNA is TGTGCCAGCAGCGTCGACAGGGAAACTTGGTCGCCC. J is TRBJ1-6 and V is TRBV3; 7 nucleotides align to TRBD1. The CDR3 is cut off 3 residues early in the read; its end comes from the germline J gene. TRBJ1-6 is treated as an ORF (open reading frame) with a function not yet certain. Germline V gives CDR1 SNHLY, CDR2 FYNGKV (reference sequence). V was clipped by 5 bases and J by 10 bases; unmatched bases: 11. This CDR3 has 15 residues.

This clone was detected many times. Genes and germline are mouse. The CDR3 extends 4 residues past the end of the read, so its final part is completed from the germline J gene. The chain uses TRBV13-2 and TRBJ2-1; perhaps TRBD1 as D (5 bases). This CDR3 is 13 amino acids long. Per germline, CDR1 NNHNN and CDR2 SYGAGS (reference sequence). The ends were cut back, 5 bases at V and 2 bases at J, with 8 bases in the middle. The CDR3 here is CASGTEYYAEQFF. Incomplete CDR3 DNA: TGTGCCAGCGGGACAGAATACTATGCT.

This clone is medium-sized by share. Gene names and germline match the mouse. Read coverage stops 4 residues before the CDR3 terminus; the germline J gene supplies the remainder. The chain uses TRBV19 and TRBJ2-1; tentatively, D is TRBD1 (6 bases). Germline assignment: CDR1 FNHDT and CDR2 SITEND (reference sequence). The V and J ends lost 5 bases and 2 bases respectively, with 11 bases between them. The CDR3 totals 14 residues. This CDR3 reads CASRSGTYYAEQFF. The CDR3 DNA, read in part, is TGTGCCAGCAGATCCGGGACATACTATGCT.